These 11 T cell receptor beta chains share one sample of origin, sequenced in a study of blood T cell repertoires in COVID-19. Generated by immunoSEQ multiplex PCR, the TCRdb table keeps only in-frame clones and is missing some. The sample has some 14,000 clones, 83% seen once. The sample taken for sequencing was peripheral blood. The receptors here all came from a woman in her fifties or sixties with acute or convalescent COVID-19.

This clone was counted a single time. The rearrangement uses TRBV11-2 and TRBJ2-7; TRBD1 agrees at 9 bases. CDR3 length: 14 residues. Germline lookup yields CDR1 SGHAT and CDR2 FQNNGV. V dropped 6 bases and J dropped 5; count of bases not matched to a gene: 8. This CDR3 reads CASRSRDRDHEQYF. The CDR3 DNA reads TGTGCCAGCAGGTCAAGGGACAGGGACCACGAGCAGTACTTC.

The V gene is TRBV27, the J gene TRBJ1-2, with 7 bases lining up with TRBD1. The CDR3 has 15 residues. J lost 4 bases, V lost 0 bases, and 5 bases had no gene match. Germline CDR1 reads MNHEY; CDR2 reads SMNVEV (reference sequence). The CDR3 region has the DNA TGTGCCAGCAGTTTATCACCACAGGGGATCTATGGCTACACCTTC. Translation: CASSLSPQGIYGYTF.

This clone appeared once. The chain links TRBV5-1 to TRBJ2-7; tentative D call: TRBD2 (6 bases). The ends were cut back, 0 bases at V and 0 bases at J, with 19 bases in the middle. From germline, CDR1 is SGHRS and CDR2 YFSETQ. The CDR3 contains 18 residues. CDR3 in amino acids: CASSLGLGSGFSSYEQYF. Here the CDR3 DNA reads TGCGCCAGCAGCTTGGGGCTCGGGAGTGGGTTTTCCTCCTACGAGCAGTACTTC.

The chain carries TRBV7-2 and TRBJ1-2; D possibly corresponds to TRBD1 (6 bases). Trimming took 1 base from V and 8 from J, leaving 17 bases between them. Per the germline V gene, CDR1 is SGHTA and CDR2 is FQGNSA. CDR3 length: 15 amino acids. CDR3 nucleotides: TGTGCCAGCAGCTTAGACCCCCGACAGGTGGAGGGCTACACCTTC. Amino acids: CASSLDPRQVEGYTF.

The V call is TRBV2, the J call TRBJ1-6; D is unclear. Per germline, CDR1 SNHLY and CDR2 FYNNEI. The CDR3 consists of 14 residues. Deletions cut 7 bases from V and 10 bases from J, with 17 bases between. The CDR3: CASKNTGAGSPLHF. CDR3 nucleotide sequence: TGTGCCAGCAAGAACACCGGAGCGGGCTCACCCCTCCACTTT.

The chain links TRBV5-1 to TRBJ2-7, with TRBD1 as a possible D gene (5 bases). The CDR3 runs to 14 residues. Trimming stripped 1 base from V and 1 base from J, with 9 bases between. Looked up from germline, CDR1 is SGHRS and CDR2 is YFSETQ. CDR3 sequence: CASSLRPGSYEQYF. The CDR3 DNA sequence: TGCGCCAGCAGCTTGCGGCCAGGGTCCTACGAGCAGTACTTC.

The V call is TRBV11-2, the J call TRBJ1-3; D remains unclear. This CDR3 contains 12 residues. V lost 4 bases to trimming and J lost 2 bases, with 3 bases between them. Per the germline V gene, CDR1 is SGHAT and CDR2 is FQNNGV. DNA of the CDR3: TGTGCCAGCAGCTCAACTGGAAACACCATATATTTT. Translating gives CASSSTGNTIYF.

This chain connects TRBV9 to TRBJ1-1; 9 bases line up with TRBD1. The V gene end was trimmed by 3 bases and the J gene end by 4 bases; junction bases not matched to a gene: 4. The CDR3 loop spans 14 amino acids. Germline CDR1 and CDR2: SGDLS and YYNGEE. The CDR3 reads CASSAGQGTTEAFF. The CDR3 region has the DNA TGTGCCAGCAGCGCCGGACAGGGGACCACTGAAGCTTTCTTT.

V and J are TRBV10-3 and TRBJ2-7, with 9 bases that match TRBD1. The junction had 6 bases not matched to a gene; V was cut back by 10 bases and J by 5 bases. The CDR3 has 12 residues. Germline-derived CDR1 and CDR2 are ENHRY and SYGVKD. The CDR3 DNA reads TGTGCCAGCCGGGACAGGGAGAACGAGCAGTACTTC. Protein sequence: CASRDRENEQYF.

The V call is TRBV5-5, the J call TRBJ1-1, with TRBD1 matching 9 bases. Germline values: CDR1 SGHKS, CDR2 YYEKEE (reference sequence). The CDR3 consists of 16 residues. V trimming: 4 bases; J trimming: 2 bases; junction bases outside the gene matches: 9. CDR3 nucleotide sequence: TGTGCCAGCAGCCTGGGACCGGGACAGGGAAACACTGAAGCTTTCTTT. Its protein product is CASSLGPGQGNTEAFF.

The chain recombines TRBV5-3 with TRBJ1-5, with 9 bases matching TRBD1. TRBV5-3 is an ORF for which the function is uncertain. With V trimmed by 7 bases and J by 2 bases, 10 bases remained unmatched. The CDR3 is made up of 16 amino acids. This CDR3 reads CARRPWDRAGNQPQHF. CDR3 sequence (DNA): TGTGCCAGACGGCCATGGGACAGGGCTGGCAATCAGCCCCAGCATTTT.